These 28 T cell receptor beta chains were all obtained from the same sample, sequenced in a study of shared clonotypes between healthy human individuals. The naive CD8 population came from CD45RO-negative cells selected for CCR7, without terminally differentiated effector memory CD45RA+ cells. The repertoire was sequenced with immunoSEQ multiplex PCR; TCRdb's copy has only in-frame clones and lacks some. The sample holds 500,000 to 700,000 clones, approximately 95% seen once. The sample taken for sequencing was naive CD8+ T cells sorted from blood. The receptors shown here come from a woman aged 30 to 39 in good health.

V gene TRBV28 combines with J gene TRBJ2-5, with D perhaps given as TRBD1 or TRBD2 (6 bases each). V lost 2 bases and J lost 5, with 9 bases in between. Germline loops: CDR1 MDHEN, CDR2 SYDVKM. This CDR3 comprises 13 residues. CDR3 bases: TGTGCCAGCAGTTTAAGGGGGGTGGAGACCCAGTACTTC. Translated, it gives CASSLRGVETQYF. The variable domain in full, with the rest retrieved from reference TRBV28 and TRBJ2-5, is DVKVTQSSRYLVKRTGEKVFLECVQDMDHENMFWYRQDPGLGLRLIYFSYDVKMKEKGDIPEGYSVSREKKERFSLILESASTNQTSMYLCASSLRGVETQYFGPGTRLLVL.

The chain carries TRBV6-1 and TRBJ1-1; maybe TRBD1 (5 bases). Trimming removed 2 bases from V and 5 bases from J, with 12 bases in between. Germline CDR1 and CDR2: MNHNS and SASEGT. This CDR3 region has 14 residues. CDR3 sequence (DNA): TGTGCCAGCAGTGAATCCGGGGCGGGTACTGAAGCTTTCTTT. It encodes CASSESGAGTEAFF.

The chain is built from TRBV19 and TRBJ2-7, with D maybe TRBD1 (6 bases). Germline loops: CDR1 LNHDA, CDR2 SQIVND (reference sequence). The CDR3 consists of 14 residues. V lost 5 bases to trimming and J lost 3 bases, with 14 bases between them. In DNA form, the CDR3 reads TGTGCCAGTAGTCCGCGGACAGAACACTACGAGCAGTACTTC. It encodes CASSPRTEHYEQYF. The variable domain in full, completed from reference TRBV19 and TRBJ2-7, reads DGGITQSPKYLFRKEGQNVTLSCEQNLNHDAMYWYRQDPGQGLRLIYYSQIVNDFQKGDIAEGYSVSREKKESFPLTVTSAQKNPTAFYLCASSPRTEHYEQYFGPGTRLTVT.

The chain links TRBV21-1 to TRBJ2-6; the table names TRBD2, a call not compared with the DNA. TRBV21-1 is deemed a pseudogene. The CDR3 totals 19 residues. CDR3 DNA sequence: TGTGCCAGCAGCCTCCACCACAACAGAGGAGGGGCTGGGGCCAACGTCCTGACTTTC. This translates into CASSLHHNRGGAGANVLTF.

The V gene is TRBV6-1, the J gene TRBJ2-2; D is unresolved. The CDR3 sequence is 14 residues long. The germline V gene encodes CDR1 MNHNS and CDR2 SASEGT. Deletions cut 5 bases from V and 1 base from J, with 8 bases between. DNA of the CDR3: TGTGCCAGCAGTCCCGAACTGAACACCGGGGAGCTGTTTTTT. Translating gives CASSPELNTGELFF.

The V and J genes are TRBV5-4 and TRBJ2-1; the D is unclear. Germline loops: CDR1 SGHNT, CDR2 YYREEE (reference sequence). Between the trimmed V and J ends, which lost 3 bases and 6 bases, there was a span of 10 bases. The CDR3 has 13 amino acids. Here the CDR3 DNA reads TGTGCCAGCAGCTCACCGGGTTTCAATGAGCAGTTCTTC. Translated: CASSSPGFNEQFF. Complete variable domain (other parts from reference TRBV5-4 and TRBJ2-1): ETGVTQSPTHLIKTRGQQVTLRCSSQSGHNTVSWYQQALGQGPQFIFQYYREEENGRGNFPPRFSGLQFPNYSSELNVNALELDDSALYLCASSSPGFNEQFFGPGTRLTVL.

The V call is TRBV19, the J call TRBJ2-7; D might be TRBD1 (5 bases). V was cut by 10 bases and J by 1 base, with 14 bases left in between. Germline V lookup: CDR1 LNHDA, CDR2 SQIVND (reference sequence). The CDR3 sequence is 13 residues long. The CDR3 reads CATTGQASYEQYF. The CDR3 DNA reads TGTGCCACCACCGGACAAGCATCCTACGAGCAGTACTTC.

The chain couples TRBV7-2 to TRBJ1-1, with D possibly TRBD1 on 6 matching bases. Germline lookup yields CDR1 SGHTA and CDR2 FQGNSA. CDR3 size: 14 residues. Trimming cost V 1 base and J 5 bases, with 11 bases left between them. CDR3 region: CASSLDPGTTEAFF. In nucleotides, the CDR3 is TGTGCCAGCAGCTTAGATCCAGGGACAACTGAAGCTTTCTTT.

The V and J genes are TRBV5-6 and TRBJ1-1, with D hard to call. Germline V gene sequence: CDR1 SGHDT, CDR2 YYEEEE. The CDR3 consists of 16 residues. V was trimmed by 3 bases and J by 3 bases, leaving 18 bases between them. CDR3 sequence: CASSWKRWYLDTEAFF. CDR3 coding DNA: TGTGCCAGCAGCTGGAAGAGGTGGTATTTAGACACTGAAGCTTTCTTT. Full variable domain (missing parts from reference TRBV5-6 and TRBJ1-1): DAGVTQSPTHLIKTRGQQVTLRCSPKSGHDTVSWYQQALGQGPQFIFQYYEEEERQRGNFPDRFSGHQFPNYSSELNVNALLLGDSALYLCASSWKRWYLDTEAFFGQGTRLTVV.

This chain connects TRBV27 to TRBJ2-7, with a tentative D call TRBD2 (5 bases). With 5 bases removed from V and 2 bases from J, the gap between germline ends came to 10 bases. The CDR3 totals 13 residues. The germline V gene has CDR1 MNHEY and CDR2 SMNVEV (reference sequence). CDR3 region: CASSPTRAYEQYF. In DNA form, the CDR3 reads TGTGCCAGCAGTCCGACGCGGGCCTACGAGCAGTACTTC.

This chain joins TRBV13 and TRBJ2-7; D is uncertain. V was trimmed by 5 bases and J by 1 base, leaving 9 bases between them. The germline gives CDR1 PRHDT, CDR2 FYEKMQ (reference sequence). This CDR3 spans 13 amino acids. This CDR3 reads CASSPSSSYEQYF. The CDR3 DNA reads as TGTGCCAGCAGCCCGTCCTCATCCTACGAGCAGTACTTC.

This clone has a single count. The chain links TRBV11-3 to TRBJ2-7; D remains ambiguous. The CDR3 totals 13 residues. Trimming removed 5 bases from V and 0 bases from J, with 8 bases in between. Germline V CDR1 and CDR2: SGHNT, YENEEA. CDR3 DNA: TGTGCCAGCAGCCAAGGGCACTCCTACGAGCAGTACTTC. Translating gives CASSQGHSYEQYF. The variable domain in full, with the rest retrieved from reference TRBV11-3 and TRBJ2-7, is EAGVVQSPRYKIIEKKQPVAFWCNPISGHNTLYWYLQNLGQGPELLIRYENEEAVDDSQLPKDRFSAERLKGVDSTLKIQPAELGDSAVYLCASSQGHSYEQYFGPGTRLTVT.

The chain combines TRBV19 with TRBJ2-5; 8 bases match TRBD2. Germline CDR1 and CDR2: LNHDA and SQIVND (reference sequence). The CDR3 contains 14 residues. After removal of 8 bases from V and 11 bases from J, the junction contained 16 bases not matched to a gene. For the CDR3, the DNA is TGTGCCAGTGCTGTTTTTAGCGGGAACTATGAGCAGTACTTC. Residues: CASAVFSGNYEQYF. Using reference TRBV19 and TRBJ2-5 for the parts outside the CDR3, the full variable domain is DGGITQSPKYLFRKEGQNVTLSCEQNLNHDAMYWYRQDPGQGLRLIYYSQIVNDFQKGDIAEGYSVSREKKESFPLTVTSAQKNPTAFYLCASAVFSGNYEQYFGPGTRLLVL.

The chain carries TRBV2 and TRBJ1-1; D gene ambiguous. V was shortened by 6 bases and J by 6 bases, with 14 bases between the two germline ends. This CDR3 has 13 residues. CDR1 is SNHLY and CDR2 is FYNNEI in the germline V gene. The CDR3 DNA follows: TGTGCCAGCAGAAAACCGGAGGTTCCTGAAGCTTTCTTT. Protein product: CASRKPEVPEAFF.

The chain has TRBV28 and TRBJ2-7; TRBD2 matches at 8 bases. Germline V lookup: CDR1 MDHEN, CDR2 SYDVKM. The CDR3 covers 18 residues. V dropped 3 bases and J dropped 2; count of bases not matched to a gene: 15. The CDR3 DNA reads as TGTGCCAGCAGTTTGCGGGGGGCGGCAGCGGTAATGGCCTACGAGCAGTACTTC. This sequence encodes CASSLRGAAAVMAYEQYF.

The chain combines TRBV10-3 with TRBJ2-5; 7 nucleotides agree with TRBD1. V was pared by 9 bases and J by 2 bases, with 9 bases of the junction left unmatched. This CDR3 region has 14 residues. Germline CDR1 ENHRY, CDR2 SYGVKD. DNA of the CDR3: TGTGCCATTTCGACAGGGTCGGGTCAAGAGACCCAGTACTTC. Its translation is CAISTGSGQETQYF.

The chain employs TRBV9 and TRBJ1-2, with 10 bases aligning to TRBD1. The CDR3 sequence is 16 residues long. J gave up 3 bases and V 3 bases, and 8 bases lay outside the gene matches. Per germline, CDR1 SGDLS and CDR2 YYNGEE. CDR3 DNA sequence: TGTGCCAGCAGCGCACCGGGACAGGGGCCGGACTATGGCTACACCTTC. It translates to CASSAPGQGPDYGYTF.

The chain recombines TRBV30 with TRBJ1-5, with 8 positions matching TRBD1. CDR3 length: 16 amino acids. V was clipped by 1 base and J by 6 bases; unmatched bases: 11. In germline, CDR1 is GTSNPN, CDR2 SVGIG (reference sequence). The CDR3, as DNA: TGTGCCTGGAGTGGGGATACCAGGGGGCTCAGTCAGCCCCAGCATTTT. It translates to CAWSGDTRGLSQPQHF. The variable domain in full, with the rest retrieved from reference TRBV30 and TRBJ1-5, is SQTIHQWPATLVQPVGSPLSLECTVEGTSNPNLYWYRQAAGRGLQLLFYSVGIGQISSEVPQNLSASRPQDRQFILSSKKLLLSDSGFYLCAWSGDTRGLSQPQHFGDGTRLSIL.

The chain is built from TRBV6-1 and TRBJ2-1; 9 positions match TRBD1. With 3 bases clipped from V and 6 bases from J, the junction kept 6 bases outside the gene matches. Germline V CDR1 and CDR2: MNHNS, SASEGT. The CDR3 length is 15 residues. The CDR3 reads CASSEPGQGFNEQFF. CDR3 in DNA: TGTGCCAGCAGTGAGCCGGGACAGGGATTCAATGAGCAGTTCTTC.

The chain joins TRBV2 to TRBJ1-5; D unclear. Germline assignment: CDR1 SNHLY and CDR2 FYNNEI. CDR3 length: 13 amino acids. The germline V and J ends were trimmed by 6 bases and 1 base, with 7 bases remaining between them. The DNA of the CDR3 is TGTGCCAGCAGCCGGACCAGCAATCAGCCCCAGCATTTT. It is translated as CASSRTSNQPQHF.

The chain links TRBV9 to TRBJ2-7; 7 nucleotides line up with TRBD1. Germline trimming cut 3 bases from V and 3 bases from J; bases unmatched to any gene: 9. The CDR3 contains 15 residues. Germline CDR1 SGDLS, CDR2 YYNGEE. CDR3 nucleotide sequence: TGTGCCAGCAGCGCAAAACGGGACAGATACTACGAGCAGTACTTC. Translated, it gives CASSAKRDRYYEQYF.

The V call is TRBV4-1, the J call TRBJ2-1, with D perhaps matching TRBD1 (6 bases). The CDR3 loop spans 12 amino acids. The V and J ends lost 4 bases and 9 bases respectively, with 10 bases between them. CDR1 is MGHRA, CDR2 YSYEKL, per germline. The CDR3 spells CASSRTGTEQFF. For the CDR3, the DNA is TGCGCCAGCAGCCGTACAGGGACTGAGCAGTTCTTC.

V usage is TRBV7-8 and J usage is TRBJ2-1; 7 bases agree with TRBD2. Germline V gene lookup returns CDR1 SGHVS and CDR2 FQNEAQ. The CDR3 is 14 amino acids. Losses at the gene ends were 5 bases for V and 8 bases for J; bases not matched to a gene: 9. The CDR3 region has the DNA TGTGCCAGCAGCCCAACGGGAGGAAGTTATGAGCAGTTCTTC. As protein: CASSPTGGSYEQFF.

The chain links TRBV28 to TRBJ2-7, with a weak D call TRBD2 (5 bases). Germline V gene sequence: CDR1 MDHEN, CDR2 SYDVKM. This CDR3 is 13 amino acids long. The ends were cut back, 11 bases at V and 0 bases at J, with 14 bases in the middle. CDR3 nucleotides: TGTGCCGCGGACGGGGAAAGCTCCTACGAGCAGTACTTC. As protein: CAADGESSYEQYF. Drawing the rest from reference TRBV28 and TRBJ2-7, the complete variable domain is DVKVTQSSRYLVKRTGEKVFLECVQDMDHENMFWYRQDPGLGLRLIYFSYDVKMKEKGDIPEGYSVSREKKERFSLILESASTNQTSMYLCAADGESSYEQYFGPGTRLTVT.

This sequence joins TRBV6-5 and TRBJ1-2; maybe TRBD1 (5 bases). Germline loops: CDR1 MNHEY, CDR2 SVGAGI. Trimming stripped 7 bases from V and 8 bases from J, with 20 bases between. The CDR3 is made up of 14 amino acids. CDR3 protein: CASTDGGSRFGYTF. CDR3 nucleotides: TGTGCCAGCACTGACGGGGGAAGCCGCTTCGGCTACACCTTC.

The chain has TRBV13 and TRBJ2-5, with D perhaps matching TRBD2 (5 bases). The J call is uncertain, as TRBJ2-7 better fits the DNA end. Per germline, CDR1 PRHDT and CDR2 FYEKMQ (reference sequence). The CDR3 has 14 amino acids. This CDR3 reads CASSPRSGLDEQYF. CDR3 nucleotides: TGTGCCAGCAGCCCCAGGTCGGGGTTAGACGAGCAGTACTTC.

The rearrangement joins TRBV27 to TRBJ2-7, with D hard to call. Germline V lookup: CDR1 MNHEY, CDR2 SMNVEV (reference sequence). V was trimmed by 3 bases and J by 3 bases, leaving 9 bases between them. The CDR3 spans 13 residues. CDR3 DNA sequence: TGTGCCAGCAGTTTCTCCCTATACTACGAGCAGTACTTC. It yields the protein CASSFSLYYEQYF.

For the CDR3, the DNA is TGTGCCAGCAGTCCGGCGACAGGTCTACACTCTGGAAACACCATATATTTT. This sequence encodes CASSPATGLHSGNTIYF. This chain connects TRBV27 to TRBJ1-3; D is perhaps TRBD1 (6 bases). V was cut by 5 bases and J by 0 bases, with 17 bases left in between. CDR1 is MNHEY, CDR2 SMNVEV, per germline (reference sequence). The CDR3 has 17 amino acids.